These T cell receptor beta chains were read from a single sample in a study of shared clonotypes between healthy human individuals. The table came from immunoSEQ multiplex PCR; TCRdb's copy has only in-frame clones and leaves some out. Found here are some 2.1 million clones, 85% to 95% of them singletons; the top ten hold roughly 0.13%. Sequences were obtained from naive CD4+ T cells sorted from blood. These receptors came from a man aged 18-30 years in good health. Both conserved end residues are part of each CDR3. A D gene is named only where the DNA matches it firmly. A clone size is listed for some rows: how often the clone was seen (once, few, many), or a class if it is expanded.

J	V	D	size	CDR3	DNA
TRBJ2-1	TRBV25-1	.	.	CASSESSGNYNEQFF	TGTGCCAGCAGTGAATCCTCAGGGAACTACAATGAGCAGTTCTTC
TRBJ2-1	TRBV2	.	once	CASIPGVLYNEQFF	TGTGCCAGCATACCGGGGGTTTTGTACAATGAGCAGTTCTTC
TRBJ2-7	TRBV6-5	TRBD1	.	CASSGPDRGTYEQYF	TGTGCCAGCAGTGGCCCGGACAGGGGAACGTACGAGCAGTACTTC
TRBJ2-7	TRBV11-2	.	.	CASSLDTLVGEQYF	TGTGCCAGCAGCTTAGACACACTAGTAGGCGAGCAGTACTTC
TRBJ1-2	TRBV5-6	.	.	CASSLGVNGNYGYTF	TGTGCCAGCAGCTTGGGGGTCAACGGGAACTATGGCTACACCTTC
TRBJ2-7	TRBV7-9	TRBD2	.	CASSYGLAGSSYEQYF	TGTGCCAGCAGCTACGGACTAGCGGGGAGCTCCTACGAGCAGTACTTC
TRBJ1-2	TRBV7-2	TRBD1	.	CASSLGQGLGYTF	TGTGCCAGCAGCTTGGGACAGGGGTTAGGCTACACCTTC
TRBJ2-7	TRBV18	.	.	CASSPRDSLREQYF	TGTGCCAGCTCACCCCGGGACTCACTTCGGGAGCAGTACTTC
TRBJ1-3	TRBV9	.	.	CASSVNDFSYTIYF	TGTGCCAGCAGCGTAAACGATTTTAGTTACACCATATATTTT
TRBJ1-2	TRBV28	TRBD1	.	CASSPPGQGYGYTF	TGTGCCAGCAGTCCACCGGGACAGGGCTATGGCTACACCTTC
TRBJ2-7	TRBV7-2	TRBD1	.	CASSSWTGDYEQYF	TGTGCCAGCAGCTCCTGGACAGGGGACTACGAGCAGTACTTC
TRBJ2-5	TRBV6-1	TRBD2	.	CASSEGVAGGGYQETQYF	TGTGCCAGCAGTGAAGGAGTAGCGGGAGGGGGGTACCAAGAGACCCAGTACTTC
TRBJ2-2	TRBV13	TRBD1	.	CASSSGTGYRGTGELFF	TGTGCCAGCAGCTCCGGGACAGGTTATCGGGGCACCGGGGAGCTGTTTTTT
TRBJ1-2	TRBV28	.	.	CASSLVGRLNYGYTF	TGTGCCAGCAGTTTGGTAGGGCGCCTTAACTATGGCTACACCTTC
TRBJ1-3	TRBV6-5	.	.	CASSPNGNTIYF	TGTGCCAGCAGTCCCAATGGAAACACCATATATTTT
TRBJ2-2	TRBV6-1	.	.	CASSLRVTGELFF	TGTGCCAGTTCCTTGAGGGTCACCGGGGAGCTGTTTTTT
TRBJ1-5	TRBV7-2	.	.	CASSYRGQPQHF	TGTGCCAGCAGTTATCGGGGCCAGCCCCAGCATTTT
TRBJ1-5	TRBV5-1	.	.	CASAPGEVVQPQHF	TGCGCCAGCGCGCCCGGGGAGGTGGTTCAGCCCCAGCATTTT
TRBJ2-5	TRBV7-9	TRBD2	.	CASSFTSGSSETQYF	TGTGCCAGCAGCTTTACTAGCGGGAGCTCGGAGACCCAGTACTTC
TRBJ2-3	TRBV5-1	TRBD2	.	CASSRAGTSDSTDTQYF	TGCGCCAGCAGCCGGGCCGGGACTAGCGATAGCACAGATACGCAGTATTTT
TRBJ2-7	TRBV30	.	.	CAWILSGRVGEQYF	TGTGCCTGGATCCTATCGGGCCGTGTTGGCGAGCAGTACTTC
TRBJ2-2	TRBV15	.	.	CATSRDRGLDTGELFF	TGTGCCACCAGCAGAGACAGGGGTCTTGACACCGGGGAGCTGTTTTTT
TRBJ2-7	TRBV13	.	.	CASSLGPDSYEQYF	TGTGCCAGCAGCTTAGGACCAGACTCCTACGAGCAGTACTTC
TRBJ1-5	TRBV2	.	.	CASSSPGGRVDQPQHF	TGTGCCAGCAGTTCACCCGGGGGCAGGGTCGATCAGCCCCAGCATTTT